Listed here are 23 T cell receptor beta chains from one sample, sequenced in a study of blood T cell repertoires in COVID-19. The method was immunoSEQ multiplex PCR; TCRdb's version includes in-frame clones alone and lacks a portion of them. The sample has around 300,000 clones, roughly nine tenths seen once. The sample taken for sequencing was PBMCs or T cells enriched from blood (not recorded which). The receptors stem from a woman aged 45-60 years who had recovered from COVID-19.

The V gene is TRBV12-5, the J gene TRBJ2-7, with TRBD1 as a possible D gene (6 bases). Germline V lookup: CDR1 LGHNT, CDR2 FRNRAP. V was clipped by 3 bases and J by 5 bases, with 11 bases between them. The CDR3 runs to 13 residues. CDR3 loop: CASGLTGPHEQYF. Written as DNA, the CDR3 is TGTGCTAGTGGTTTAACAGGGCCGCACGAGCAGTACTTC.

This chain links TRBV18 with TRBJ1-2; 8 bases line up with TRBD1. CDR1 and CDR2 from the germline V gene are KGHSH and LQKENI. The CDR3 extends over 15 amino acids. The V gene end was trimmed by 5 bases and the J gene end by 4 bases; junction bases not matched to a gene: 9. The CDR3 DNA is TGTGCCAGCTCAACTCCGGGACAGGCGACCTATGGCTACACCTTC. Protein: CASSTPGQATYGYTF.

This clone was counted between two and nine times. The rearrangement uses TRBV5-6 and TRBJ2-1; perhaps TRBD2 as D (5 bases). Per the germline V gene, CDR1 is SGHDT and CDR2 is YYEEEE. Trimming stripped 7 bases from V and 7 bases from J, with 21 bases between. There are 15 residues in the CDR3. Here the CDR3 reads CASGETSTRWNEQFF. The CDR3 DNA follows: TGTGCCAGCGGGGAAACGTCAACTAGATGGAATGAGCAGTTCTTC.

The V gene is TRBV18, the J gene TRBJ2-1; D gene uncertain. The ends were cut back, 6 bases at V and 6 bases at J, with 12 bases in the middle. Germline CDR1 is KGHSH and CDR2 is LQKENI. The CDR3 is 13 residues long. This CDR3 is CASSHGSVNEQFF. CDR3 nucleotide sequence: TGTGCCAGCTCCCACGGTTCCGTCAATGAGCAGTTCTTC.

The rearrangement joins TRBV7-3 to TRBJ2-1, with 10 nucleotides matching TRBD2. J was trimmed by 4 bases and V by 0 bases; bases with no gene match: 3. The CDR3 length is 16 residues. Germline V gene data show CDR1 as SGHTA and CDR2 as FQGTGA. This CDR3 reads CASSLTTTSGYNEQFF. CDR3 coding DNA: TGTGCCAGCAGCTTAACTACGACTAGCGGGTACAATGAGCAGTTCTTC. The full variable domain, rest sourced from reference TRBV7-3 and TRBJ2-1, is GAGVSQTPSNKVTEKGKYVELRCDPISGHTALYWYRQSLGQGPEFLIYFQGTGAADDSGLPNDRFFAVRPEGSVSTLKIQRTERGDSAVYLCASSLTTTSGYNEQFFGPGTRLTVL.

This clone was counted once. J is TRBJ2-7 and V is TRBV11-1; D is perhaps TRBD1 (5 bases). Germline CDR1 and CDR2: SGHAT and FQDESV (reference sequence). The CDR3 sequence is 13 residues long. Between the trimmed V and J ends, which lost 2 bases and 3 bases, there was a span of 8 bases. For the CDR3, the DNA is TGTGCCAGCAGCTTAACAGGTAACTACGAGCAGTACTTC. As protein: CASSLTGNYEQYF.

The chain couples TRBV10-3 to TRBJ1-1; D not resolved. V was trimmed by 1 base and J by 5 bases, leaving 8 bases between them. This CDR3 comprises 13 residues. Germline assignment: CDR1 ENHRY and CDR2 SYGVKD. In nucleotides, the CDR3 is TGTGCCATCAGTGAGTATCGGGATACTGAAGCTTTCTTT. Translation gives CAISEYRDTEAFF.

J is TRBJ1-3 and V is TRBV5-1; weak D call: TRBD1 (5 bases). Germline CDR1 is SGHRS and CDR2 is YFSETQ. The CDR3 contains 15 residues. V lost 4 bases and J lost 0, with 11 bases in between. The CDR3 region is CASSGEGSSGNTIYF. The CDR3 region has the DNA TGCGCCAGCAGCGGGGAGGGGTCCTCTGGAAACACCATATATTTT.

The rearrangement joins TRBV2 to TRBJ1-4, with D possibly TRBD1 on 5 matching bases. The CDR3 has 15 residues. Germline values: CDR1 SNHLY, CDR2 FYNNEI. Trimming left V 6 bases short and J 8 bases short, with 19 bases between. CDR3 protein: CASSDSGTRGEKLFF. CDR3 DNA: TGTGCCAGCAGCGACTCCGGGACTCGGGGCGAAAAACTGTTTTTT.

The chain combines TRBV14 with TRBJ2-1; tentative D call: TRBD2 (6 bases). The CDR3 length is 12 residues. Trimming stripped 3 bases from V and 8 bases from J, with 8 bases between. From germline, CDR1 is SGHDN and CDR2 FVKESK. The CDR3 nucleotides read TGTGCCAGCAGCCAGAAGCGGGATGAGCAGTTCTTC. It translates to CASSQKRDEQFF.

J is TRBJ1-6 and V is TRBV5-1, with D hard to call. The V and J ends lost 3 bases and 9 bases respectively, with 16 bases between them. This CDR3 is 15 amino acids long. Looked up from germline, CDR1 is SGHRS and CDR2 is YFSETQ. The CDR3 protein is CASSSDEGGGSPLHF. CDR3 nucleotides: TGCGCCAGCAGCTCGGACGAAGGAGGAGGTTCACCCCTCCACTTT. Together with reference TRBV5-1 and TRBJ1-6, the CDR3 gives the full variable domain: KAGVTQTPRYLIKTRGQQVTLSCSPISGHRSVSWYQQTPGQGLQFLFEYFSETQRNKGNFPGRFSGRQFSNSRSEMNVSTLELGDSALYLCASSSDEGGGSPLHFGNGTRLTVT.

The rearrangement uses TRBV4-2 and TRBJ2-5; 7 bases match TRBD1. J was trimmed by 2 bases and V by 1 base; bases with no gene match: 1. The CDR3 runs 14 residues. Germline CDR1 LGHNA, CDR2 YNFKEQ. CDR3 bases: TGTGCCAGCAGCCAAGGGACAGGACAAGAGACCCAGTACTTC. Residues: CASSQGTGQETQYF.

The chain uses TRBV4-3 and TRBJ2-1; 9 nucleotides line up with TRBD2. Germline CDR1 is LGHNA and CDR2 is YSLEER. The CDR3 extends over 15 amino acids. The junction had 2 bases not matched to a gene; V was cut back by 1 base and J by 4 bases. The CDR3 DNA is TGCGCCAGCAGCCAAGGACTAGCGGATTACAATGAGCAGTTCTTC. Its protein product is CASSQGLADYNEQFF.

V gene TRBV18 combines with J gene TRBJ2-2; D is unresolved. This CDR3 region has 14 residues. The V and J ends lost 0 bases and 2 bases respectively, with 4 bases between them. Per the germline V gene, CDR1 is KGHSH and CDR2 is LQKENI. The CDR3 region is CASSPPSNTGELFF. Here the CDR3 DNA reads TGTGCCAGCTCACCACCGAGTAACACCGGGGAGCTGTTTTTT.

The chain has TRBV24-1 and TRBJ2-3, with TRBD2 matching 10 bases. Germline V lookup: CDR1 KGHDR, CDR2 SFDVKD. V trimming: 5 bases; J trimming: 4 bases; junction bases outside the gene matches: 5. The CDR3 is made up of 15 amino acids. CDR3 amino acids: CATSALAGGSDTQYF. CDR3 nucleotides: TGTGCCACCAGTGCCTTAGCGGGAGGATCAGATACGCAGTATTTT.

The chain is built from TRBV11-2 and TRBJ1-3; D perhaps matches TRBD1 (5 bases). The ends were cut back, 1 base at V and 0 bases at J, with 19 bases in the middle. Germline assignment: CDR1 SGHAT and CDR2 FQNNGV. There are 19 residues in the CDR3. CDR3 amino acids: CASSLAVRAFLSSGNTIYF. The CDR3 DNA reads TGTGCCAGCAGCTTAGCAGTCAGGGCCTTCCTGAGCTCTGGAAACACCATATATTTT.

This sequence joins TRBV5-6 and TRBJ2-5; 7 nucleotides agree with TRBD1. The length of the CDR3 is 14 residues. V gave up 4 bases and J gave up 2 bases; unmatched junction bases: 5. Germline V gene sequence: CDR1 SGHDT, CDR2 YYEEEE. The CDR3 DNA reads as TGTGCCAGCAGCCGAGGGACAGATCAAGAGACCCAGTACTTC. Translation: CASSRGTDQETQYF.

The J gene is TRBJ2-7, the V gene TRBV11-2; 8 bases agree with TRBD1. The CDR3 length is 15 residues. V lost 5 bases, J lost 3 bases, and 9 bases stayed unmatched. CDR1 is SGHAT and CDR2 is FQNNGV in the germline V gene. CDR3: CASSVGTGPSYEQYF. The CDR3 DNA follows: TGTGCCAGCAGCGTCGGGACAGGCCCTAGCTACGAGCAGTACTTC.

The V gene is TRBV4-1, the J gene TRBJ2-3; D is possibly TRBD2 (6 bases). Germline CDR1 and CDR2: MGHRA and YSYEKL. With 1 base removed from V and 0 bases from J, the gap between germline ends came to 14 bases. The CDR3 runs 17 residues. Here the CDR3 DNA reads TGCGCCAGCAGCCAAGTGGGGCTAGCGCAAAGCACAGATACGCAGTATTTT. Its protein product is CASSQVGLAQSTDTQYF.

The chain recombines TRBV5-1 with TRBJ2-1; tentative D call: TRBD2 (6 bases). Trimming left V 2 bases short and J 8 bases short, with 17 bases between. The V gene's germline CDR1 is SGHRS and CDR2 YFSETQ. The CDR3 contains 15 residues. For the CDR3, the DNA is TGCGCCAGCAGCTTAGGTCTAGTGGGAGGTCATGAGCAGTTCTTC. It encodes CASSLGLVGGHEQFF. Looking up the rest from reference TRBV5-1 and TRBJ2-1 gives the full variable domain: KAGVTQTPRYLIKTRGQQVTLSCSPISGHRSVSWYQQTPGQGLQFLFEYFSETQRNKGNFPGRFSGRQFSNSRSEMNVSTLELGDSALYLCASSLGLVGGHEQFFGPGTRLTVL.

The genes are TRBV5-6 and TRBJ2-7, with a tentative D call TRBD2 (5 bases). Between the trimmed V and J ends, which lost 2 bases and 1 base, there was a span of 16 bases. CDR1 SGHDT and CDR2 YYEEEE come from the germline V gene. This CDR3 has 16 residues. The CDR3 loop is CASSFRTHLRSYEQYF. For the CDR3, the DNA is TGTGCCAGCAGCTTCCGGACTCACCTAAGATCCTACGAGCAGTACTTC.

The V and J genes are TRBV5-6 and TRBJ1-1; TRBD1 might be the D (6 bases). The CDR3 loop spans 15 amino acids. With 0 bases removed from V and 4 bases from J, the gap between germline ends came to 13 bases. The germline V gene encodes CDR1 SGHDT and CDR2 YYEEEE. The CDR3: CASSLEGGKGTEAFF. The CDR3 DNA follows: TGTGCCAGCAGCTTGGAAGGGGGTAAAGGCACTGAAGCTTTCTTT.

The chain employs TRBV10-3 and TRBJ2-2; the match to TRBD1 covers 8 bases. Trimming cost V 6 bases and J 4 bases; bases outside gene matches: 7. This CDR3 is built from 15 residues. From germline, CDR1 is ENHRY and CDR2 SYGVKD. The CDR3 DNA is TGTGCCATCAGGAATAGCGACAGGGGCACCGGGGAGCTGTTTTTT. As protein: CAIRNSDRGTGELFF.